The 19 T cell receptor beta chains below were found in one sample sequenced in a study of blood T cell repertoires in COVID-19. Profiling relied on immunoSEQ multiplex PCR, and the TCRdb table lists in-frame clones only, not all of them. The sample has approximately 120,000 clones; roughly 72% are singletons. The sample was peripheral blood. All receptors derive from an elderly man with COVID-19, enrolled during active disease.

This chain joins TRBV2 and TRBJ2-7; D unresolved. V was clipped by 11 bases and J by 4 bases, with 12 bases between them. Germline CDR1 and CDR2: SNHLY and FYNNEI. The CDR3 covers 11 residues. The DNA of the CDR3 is TGTGCCTGTACTACCGCTTACGAGCAGTACTTC. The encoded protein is CACTTAYEQYF.

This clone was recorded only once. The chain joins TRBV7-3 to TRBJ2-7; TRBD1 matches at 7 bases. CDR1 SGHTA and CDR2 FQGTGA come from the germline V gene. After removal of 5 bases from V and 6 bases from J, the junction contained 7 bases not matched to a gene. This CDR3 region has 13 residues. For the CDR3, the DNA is TGTGCCAGCAGCCCCCAGACAGGGCGCGAGCAGTACTTC. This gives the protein CASSPQTGREQYF.

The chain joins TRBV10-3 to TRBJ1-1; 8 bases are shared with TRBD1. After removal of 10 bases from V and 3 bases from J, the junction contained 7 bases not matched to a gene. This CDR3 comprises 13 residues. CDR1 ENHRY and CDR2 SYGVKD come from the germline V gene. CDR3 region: CATLTTGDTEAFF. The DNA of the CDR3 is TGTGCCACCCTAACGACAGGGGACACTGAAGCTTTCTTT.

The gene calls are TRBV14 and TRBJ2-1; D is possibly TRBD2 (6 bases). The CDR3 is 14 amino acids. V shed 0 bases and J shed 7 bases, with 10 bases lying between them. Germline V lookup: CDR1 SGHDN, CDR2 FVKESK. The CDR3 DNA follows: TGTGCCAGCAGCCAAGATCGGGAGATAAATGAGCAGTTCTTC. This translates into CASSQDREINEQFF.

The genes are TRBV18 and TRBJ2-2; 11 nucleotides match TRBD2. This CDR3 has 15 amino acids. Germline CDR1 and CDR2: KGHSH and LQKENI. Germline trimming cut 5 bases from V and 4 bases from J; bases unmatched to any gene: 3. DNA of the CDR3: TGTGCCAGCTCAGAAGGACTAGCGGGCACCGGGGAGCTGTTTTTT. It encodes CASSEGLAGTGELFF.

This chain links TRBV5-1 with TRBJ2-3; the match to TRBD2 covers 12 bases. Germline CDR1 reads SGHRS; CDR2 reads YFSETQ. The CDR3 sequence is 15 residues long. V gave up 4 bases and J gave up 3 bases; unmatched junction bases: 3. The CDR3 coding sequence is TGCGCCAGCAGCCCCGGGACTAGCGGGACAGATACGCAGTATTTT. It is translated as CASSPGTSGTDTQYF. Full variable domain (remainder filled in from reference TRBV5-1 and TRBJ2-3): KAGVTQTPRYLIKTRGQQVTLSCSPISGHRSVSWYQQTPGQGLQFLFEYFSETQRNKGNFPGRFSGRQFSNSRSEMNVSTLELGDSALYLCASSPGTSGTDTQYFGPGTRLTVL.

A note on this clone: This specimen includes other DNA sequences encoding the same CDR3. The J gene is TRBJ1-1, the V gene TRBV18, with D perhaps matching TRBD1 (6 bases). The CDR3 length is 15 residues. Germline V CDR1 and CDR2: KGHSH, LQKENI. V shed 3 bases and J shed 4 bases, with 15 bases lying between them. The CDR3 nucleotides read TGTGCCAGCTCACCTCTCAGGGGCGAGGGCACTGAAGCTTTCTTT. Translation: CASSPLRGEGTEAFF.

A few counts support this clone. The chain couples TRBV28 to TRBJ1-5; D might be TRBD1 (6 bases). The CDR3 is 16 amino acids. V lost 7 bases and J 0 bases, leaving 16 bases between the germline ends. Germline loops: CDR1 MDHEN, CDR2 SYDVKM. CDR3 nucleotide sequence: TGTGCCAGCACTATAGGGGGGGCTGGTAGCAATCAGCCCCAGCATTTT. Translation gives CASTIGGAGSNQPQHF.

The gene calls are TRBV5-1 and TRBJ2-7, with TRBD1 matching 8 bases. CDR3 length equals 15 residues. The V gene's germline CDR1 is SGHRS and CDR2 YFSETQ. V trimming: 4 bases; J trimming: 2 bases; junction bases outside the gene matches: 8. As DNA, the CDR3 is TGCGCCAGCAGCGGCGGTCCGGGACAGGCCTACGAGCAGTACTTC. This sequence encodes CASSGGPGQAYEQYF.

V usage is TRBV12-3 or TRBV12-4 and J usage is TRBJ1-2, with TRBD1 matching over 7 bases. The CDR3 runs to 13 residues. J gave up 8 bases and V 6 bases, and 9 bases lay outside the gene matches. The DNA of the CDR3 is TGTGCCAGCAGCCCCGGACAGGAGCGGGGCTACACCTTC. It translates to CASSPGQERGYTF.

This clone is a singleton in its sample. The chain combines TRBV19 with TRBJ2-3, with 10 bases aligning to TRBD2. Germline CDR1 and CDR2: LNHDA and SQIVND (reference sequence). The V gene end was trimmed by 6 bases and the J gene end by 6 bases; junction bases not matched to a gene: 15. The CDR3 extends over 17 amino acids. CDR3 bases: TGTGCCAGTAGCCCCGAGCGACTAGCGGGTGAGGTGGATACGCAGTATTTT. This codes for CASSPERLAGEVDTQYF.

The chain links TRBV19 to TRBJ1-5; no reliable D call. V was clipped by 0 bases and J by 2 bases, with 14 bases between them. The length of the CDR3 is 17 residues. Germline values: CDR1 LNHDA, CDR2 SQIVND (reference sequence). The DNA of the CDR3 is TGTGCCAGTAGTATAGAGTGGGCCTACGTGGGCAATCAGCCCCAGCATTTT. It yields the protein CASSIEWAYVGNQPQHF.

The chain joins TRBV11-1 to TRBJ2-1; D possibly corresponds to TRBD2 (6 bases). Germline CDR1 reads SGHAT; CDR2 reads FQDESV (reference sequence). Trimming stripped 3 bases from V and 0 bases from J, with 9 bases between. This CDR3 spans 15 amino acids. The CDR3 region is CASSLAGSSYNEQFF. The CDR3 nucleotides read TGTGCCAGCAGCTTGGCGGGAAGCTCCTACAATGAGCAGTTCTTC.

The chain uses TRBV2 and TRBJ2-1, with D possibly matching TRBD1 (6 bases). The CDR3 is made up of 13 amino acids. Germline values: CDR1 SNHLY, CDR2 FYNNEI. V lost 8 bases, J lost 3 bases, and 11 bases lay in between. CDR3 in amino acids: CASLGGNYNEQFF. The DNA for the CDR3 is TGTGCCAGCTTAGGGGGAAACTACAATGAGCAGTTCTTC.

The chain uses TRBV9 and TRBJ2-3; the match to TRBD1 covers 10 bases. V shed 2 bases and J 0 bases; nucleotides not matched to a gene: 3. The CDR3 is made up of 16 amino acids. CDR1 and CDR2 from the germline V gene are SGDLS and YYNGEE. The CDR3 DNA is TGTGCCAGCAGCGTCGGGACAGGGGTTAGCACAGATACGCAGTATTTT. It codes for CASSVGTGVSTDTQYF. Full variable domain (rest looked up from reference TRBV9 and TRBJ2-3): DSGVTQTPKHLITATGQRVTLRCSPRSGDLSVYWYQQSLDQGLQFLIQYYNGEERAKGNILERFSAQQFPDLHSELNLSSLELGDSALYFCASSVGTGVSTDTQYFGPGTRLTVL.

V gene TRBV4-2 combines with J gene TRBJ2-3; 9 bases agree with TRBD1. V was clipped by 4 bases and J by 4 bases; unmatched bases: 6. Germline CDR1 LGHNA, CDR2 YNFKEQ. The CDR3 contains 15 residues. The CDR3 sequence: CASSPLQGASDTQYF. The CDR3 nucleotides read TGTGCCAGCAGCCCTCTACAGGGGGCATCAGATACGCAGTATTTT.

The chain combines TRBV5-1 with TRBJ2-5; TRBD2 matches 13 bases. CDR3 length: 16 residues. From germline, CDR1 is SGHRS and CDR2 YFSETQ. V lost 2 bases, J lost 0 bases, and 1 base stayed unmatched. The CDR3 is CASSFGTSGNQETQYF. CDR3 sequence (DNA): TGCGCCAGCAGCTTCGGGACTAGCGGGAACCAAGAGACCCAGTACTTC. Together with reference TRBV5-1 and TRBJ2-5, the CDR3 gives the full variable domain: KAGVTQTPRYLIKTRGQQVTLSCSPISGHRSVSWYQQTPGQGLQFLFEYFSETQRNKGNFPGRFSGRQFSNSRSEMNVSTLELGDSALYLCASSFGTSGNQETQYFGPGTRLLVL.

CDR3 protein: CASSVPTTGTNTGELFF. DNA for the CDR3: TGTGCCAGCAGTGTCCCTACGACAGGGACGAACACCGGGGAGCTGTTTTTT. V gene TRBV2 combines with J gene TRBJ2-2; 7 positions match TRBD1. CDR1 SNHLY and CDR2 FYNNEI come from the germline V gene. The length of the CDR3 is 17 residues. The junction had 8 bases not matched to a gene; V was cut back by 4 bases and J by 0 bases. The full variable domain, its missing parts supplied by reference TRBV2 and TRBJ2-2, is EPEVTQTPSHQVTQMGQEVILRCVPISNHLYFYWYRQILGQKVEFLVSFYNNEISEKSEIFDDQFSVERPDGSNFTLKIRSTKLEDSAMYFCASSVPTTGTNTGELFFGEGSRLTVL.

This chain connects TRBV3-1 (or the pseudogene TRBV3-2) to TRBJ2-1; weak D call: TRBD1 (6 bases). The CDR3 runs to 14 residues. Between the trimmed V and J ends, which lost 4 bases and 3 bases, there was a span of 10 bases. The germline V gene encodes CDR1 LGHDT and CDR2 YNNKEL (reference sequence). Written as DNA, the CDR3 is TGTGCCAGCAGCCCCGGGACACTCTACAATGAGCAGTTCTTC. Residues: CASSPGTLYNEQFF.